The entry below gives a single T cell receptor beta chain sequence along with its context. What it recognizes is unknown. This sample was taken from a study of cytomegalovirus exposure and HLA in healthy donors. Study results and limitations: With later analysis, a missense DCLRE1C variant became linked to TCR beta V- and J-gene trimming. Productive rates of about 90% or about 30% were seen for most TCR beta V segments in an earlier analysis.

This CDR3 region has 16 residues. The primer mix had 60 Vbeta and 13 Jbeta primers. Produced via immunoSEQ multiplex PCR; TCRdb's table is partial and in-frame only. The sample has 150,000 to 170,000 clones; roughly four fifths are singletons. The donors, nominally healthy at sampling, likely had unrecorded immune exposures. The sequenced sample was PBMCs. This sequence originates from a man younger than 35 in good health and CMV-seronegative. V usage is TRBV21-1 and J usage is TRBJ2-1; no check of the table's D call, TRBD2, against the DNA was made. TRBV21-1 is described as a pseudogene. The chain's CDR3 is CASCPLPSGAYNEQFF. The CDR3 coding sequence is TGTGCCAGCTGCCCACTCCCAAGCGGGGCCTACAATGAGCAGTTCTTC.